A single sample is the source of the 23 T cell receptor beta chains below, sequenced in a study of beta chain features in type 1 diabetes. cDNA synthesis used the whole RNA isolate, giving expressed TCRB sequences. Measured with immunoSEQ multiplex PCR; TCRdb has only the in-frame clones, and not every one. The table shows 130,000 to 150,000 clones, with 9% to 9.5% occurring only once. The sequenced sample consisted of central memory CD4+ T cells from blood. The receptors were gathered from a man aged 18 to 29 in good health.

V is TRBV28 and J is TRBJ2-3; 7 bases line up with TRBD2. Germline trimming cut 6 bases from V and 3 bases from J; bases unmatched to any gene: 6. Per germline, CDR1 MDHEN and CDR2 SYDVKM. The CDR3 contains 14 residues. The CDR3 DNA reads TGTGCCAGCAGCCGGGTAGCGGGTACAGATACGCAGTATTTT. Translating it yields CASSRVAGTDTQYF. Full variable domain (missing parts from reference TRBV28 and TRBJ2-3): DVKVTQSSRYLVKRTGEKVFLECVQDMDHENMFWYRQDPGLGLRLIYFSYDVKMKEKGDIPEGYSVSREKKERFSLILESASTNQTSMYLCASSRVAGTDTQYFGPGTRLTVL.

This clone has just a few counts. The gene calls are TRBV4-3 and TRBJ2-7, with TRBD1 as a possible D gene (6 bases). The germline CDR1 and CDR2 sequences are LGHNA and YSLEER. The length of the CDR3 is 14 residues. V dropped 3 bases and J dropped 4 bases, with 13 bases sitting between them. The CDR3 region has the DNA TGCGCCAGCAGCCAGCAACAGGGTTTGTACGAGCAGTACTTC. As protein: CASSQQQGLYEQYF.

This clone was counted a few times. The same CDR3 also results from other DNA sequences found in this sample. The V and J genes are TRBV18 and TRBJ2-5; maybe TRBD1 (5 bases). Between the trimmed V and J ends, which lost 2 bases and 2 bases, there was a span of 9 bases. This CDR3 comprises 14 residues. Germline V CDR1 and CDR2: KGHSH, LQKENI. CDR3 protein: CASSPIGAQETQYF. DNA of the CDR3: TGTGCCAGCTCACCAATAGGGGCACAAGAGACCCAGTACTTC.

This clone was found a few times. CDR3 coding DNA: TGTGCCAGCAGTCTCCGGGGGGGCCTCGCAAATACGCAGTATTTT. Its translation is CASSLRGGLANTQYF. The chain couples TRBV6-6 to TRBJ2-3; 8 nucleotides match TRBD2. After removal of 5 bases from V and 7 bases from J, the junction contained 11 bases not matched to a gene. The CDR3 contains 15 residues. The V gene's germline CDR1 is MNHNY and CDR2 SVGAGI (reference sequence).

This clone was counted a few times. The gene calls are TRBV11-1 and TRBJ1-2; 7 nucleotides align to TRBD1. Germline V gene lookup returns CDR1 SGHAT and CDR2 FQDESV (reference sequence). V gave up 2 bases and J gave up 5 bases; unmatched junction bases: 11. The CDR3 totals 16 residues. Written as DNA, the CDR3 is TGTGCCAGCAGCTTAAATGGAGGGGACAGTCAGTATGGCTACACCTTC. Translation gives CASSLNGGDSQYGYTF. The whole variable domain, filled in from reference TRBV11-1 and TRBJ1-2, reads EAEVAQSPRYKITEKSQAVAFWCDPISGHATLYWYRQILGQGPELLVQFQDESVVDDSQLPKDRFSAERLKGVDSTLKIQPAELGDSAMYLCASSLNGGDSQYGYTFGSGTRLTVV.

The rearrangement joins TRBV9 to TRBJ1-1; no definite D call. V shed 0 bases and J shed 2 bases, with 5 bases lying between them. Germline CDR1 and CDR2: SGDLS and YYNGEE. The CDR3 runs 13 residues. The CDR3 DNA reads TGTGCCAGCAGCGTAGCCCCTAACACTGAAGCTTTCTTT. As protein: CASSVAPNTEAFF.

This clone turned up a few times. The chain recombines TRBV9 with TRBJ2-1; TRBD2 matches at 9 bases. This CDR3 is 18 amino acids long. The germline gives CDR1 SGDLS, CDR2 YYNGEE. Trimming took 3 bases from V and 2 from J; bases not matched to a gene: 12. The CDR3 spells CASSAGGLAGRTYNEQFF. The CDR3 DNA follows: TGTGCCAGCAGCGCGGGAGGGCTAGCGGGGAGGACCTACAATGAGCAGTTCTTC.

This clone was observed a few times. This chain joins TRBV19 and TRBJ2-3; no clear D. From germline, CDR1 is LNHDA and CDR2 SQIVND (reference sequence). CDR3 length: 11 residues. V was pared by 9 bases and J by 6 bases, with 10 bases between. The CDR3 protein is CASSTLDTQYF. For the CDR3, the DNA is TGTGCCAGCTCAACTCTGGATACGCAGTATTTT.

The rearrangement uses TRBV11-2 and TRBJ1-1; the D is unclear. From germline, CDR1 is SGHAT and CDR2 FQNNGV. There are 14 residues in the CDR3. V was trimmed by 5 bases and J by 5 bases, leaving 15 bases between them. The CDR3 spells CASSIPSGRTEAFF. CDR3 in DNA: TGTGCCAGCAGCATCCCGTCGGGGAGAACTGAAGCTTTCTTT.

This clone appeared a few times. The chain joins TRBV6-1 to TRBJ2-7; 9 nucleotides agree with TRBD1. The CDR3 contains 15 residues. The germline CDR1 and CDR2 sequences are MNHNS and SASEGT. V gave up 4 bases and J gave up 5 bases; unmatched junction bases: 9. The CDR3 DNA follows: TGTGCCAGCAGTGTCACCGGGACAGGGACCCACGAGCAGTACTTC. Translated: CASSVTGTGTHEQYF.

This clone has more than one count but fewer than ten. At the DNA level, this CDR3 is encoded by other sequences in the same sample as well. The gene calls are TRBV5-4 and TRBJ2-3; D perhaps matches TRBD1 (5 bases). V dropped 4 bases and J dropped 1 base, with 13 bases sitting between them. Germline V gives CDR1 SGHNT, CDR2 YYREEE (reference sequence). This CDR3 is 15 amino acids long. The CDR3 region has the DNA TGTGCCAGCAGCCCCGGACAACTCCGCACAGATACGCAGTATTTT. It specifies CASSPGQLRTDTQYF.

The chain uses TRBV6-5 and TRBJ1-4; D unclear. Trimming stripped 10 bases from V and 4 bases from J, with 7 bases between. Germline V gene sequence: CDR1 MNHEY, CDR2 SVGAGI. The CDR3 spans 11 residues. This CDR3 is CATRNNEKLFF. The CDR3 nucleotides are TGTGCCACCCGTAATAATGAAAAACTGTTTTTT.

The rearrangement links TRBV19 to TRBJ2-7; possibly TRBD1 for D (6 bases). Germline V CDR1 and CDR2: LNHDA, SQIVND (reference sequence). The length of the CDR3 is 16 residues. V was cut by 0 bases and J by 3 bases, with 15 bases left in between. The CDR3 protein is CASSIEWAGVGYEQYF. Here the CDR3 DNA reads TGTGCCAGTAGTATAGAATGGGCAGGGGTTGGCTACGAGCAGTACTTC. The whole variable domain, remainder taken from reference TRBV19 and TRBJ2-7, is DGGITQSPKYLFRKEGQNVTLSCEQNLNHDAMYWYRQDPGQGLRLIYYSQIVNDFQKGDIAEGYSVSREKKESFPLTVTSAQKNPTAFYLCASSIEWAGVGYEQYFGPGTRLTVT.

This clone was seen only a few times. The likely explanation is a read error, given a far larger clone one base away. The chain uses TRBV5-4 and TRBJ2-1; D gene unclear. CDR1 and CDR2 from the germline V gene are SGHNT and YYREEE (reference sequence). V dropped 4 bases and J dropped 4 bases, with 3 bases sitting between them. This CDR3 spans 11 amino acids. CDR3 loop: CASSPYNEQFF. CDR3 in DNA: TGTGCCAGCAGCCCATACAATGAGCAGTTCTTC.

Notes on this clone: Other nucleotide sequences in the sample specify the same CDR3. The chain carries TRBV2 and TRBJ1-4, with 8 bases identical to TRBD1. This CDR3 comprises 13 residues. Trimming took 8 bases from V and 8 from J; bases not matched to a gene: 7. The germline CDR1 and CDR2 sequences are SNHLY and FYNNEI. The CDR3 loop reads CASEGQGNEKLFF. CDR3 bases: TGTGCCAGCGAAGGACAGGGAAACGAAAAACTGTTTTTT.

The rearrangement links TRBV4-1 to TRBJ1-2; D gene uncertain. Germline CDR1 MGHRA, CDR2 YSYEKL. Trimming stripped 2 bases from V and 8 bases from J, with 15 bases between. The CDR3 has 14 residues. CDR3 amino acids: CASSQIREYQGYTF. The CDR3 DNA sequence: TGCGCCAGCAGCCAAATTCGGGAGTATCAAGGCTACACCTTC.

CDR3 DNA sequence: TGTGCCAGCAGCCAAGGACAGACCTACGAGCAGTACTTC. Residues: CASSQGQTYEQYF. V gene TRBV5-4 combines with J gene TRBJ2-7; TRBD1 is a possible D gene (6 bases). This CDR3 is 13 amino acids long. CDR1 SGHNT and CDR2 YYREEE come from the germline V gene (reference sequence). V dropped 4 bases and J dropped 2 bases, with 10 bases sitting between them.

The chain couples TRBV9 to TRBJ1-2; TRBD1 might be the D (5 bases). CDR3 length equals 15 residues. CDR1 and CDR2 (germline): SGDLS, YYNGEE. V was pared by 0 bases and J by 1 base, with 10 bases between. DNA of the CDR3: TGTGCCAGCAGCGTAGGGGGGGGGAGTAACTATGGCTACACCTTC. As protein: CASSVGGGSNYGYTF.

This chain connects TRBV9 to TRBJ2-7; TRBD1 matches 7 bases. From germline, CDR1 is SGDLS and CDR2 YYNGEE. The V gene end was trimmed by 4 bases and the J gene end by 3 bases; junction bases not matched to a gene: 7. CDR3 length equals 14 residues. The CDR3 reads CASSLQGTDYEQYF. The CDR3 DNA reads TGTGCCAGCAGCCTACAGGGGACGGACTACGAGCAGTACTTC.

This clone has more than one count but fewer than ten. The chain uses TRBV5-1 and TRBJ1-1; 11 bases line up with TRBD1. The length of the CDR3 is 16 residues. Trimming at V came to 0 bases and at J to 4 bases, leaving 5 bases not matched to a gene. Germline CDR1 reads SGHRS; CDR2 reads YFSETQ. Here the CDR3 reads CASSLGTGGSGTEAFF. CDR3 nucleotide sequence: TGCGCCAGCAGCTTGGGGACAGGGGGCTCCGGCACTGAAGCTTTCTTT. Full variable domain (rest looked up from reference TRBV5-1 and TRBJ1-1): KAGVTQTPRYLIKTRGQQVTLSCSPISGHRSVSWYQQTPGQGLQFLFEYFSETQRNKGNFPGRFSGRQFSNSRSEMNVSTLELGDSALYLCASSLGTGGSGTEAFFGQGTRLTVV.

This clone has more than one count but fewer than ten. The chain carries TRBV4-2 and TRBJ2-4; tentatively, D is TRBD1 (6 bases). The V gene lost 2 bases and the J gene lost 9 bases, with 17 bases spanning the gap. The CDR3 spans 15 residues. Germline CDR1 and CDR2: LGHNA and YNFKEQ. CDR3 DNA: TGTGCCAGCAGCCAAAAAGGGACAATCGAAAGCATTCAGTACTTC. Encoded protein: CASSQKGTIESIQYF.

The CDR3 reads CATSRGAGGPNYGYTF. DNA of the CDR3: TGTGCCACCAGCAGAGGTGCGGGGGGTCCTAACTATGGCTACACCTTC. The chain combines TRBV15 with TRBJ1-2, with D tentatively TRBD1 (5 bases). V dropped 1 base and J dropped 0 bases, with 12 bases sitting between them. The CDR3 runs 16 residues. Germline V lookup: CDR1 LNHNV, CDR2 YYDKDF (reference sequence).

This clone was recorded a few times. The gene calls are TRBV6-5 and TRBJ2-3; 7 bases map to TRBD2. V lost 10 bases and J lost 6; bases outside the gene matches: 10. The germline V gene encodes CDR1 MNHEY and CDR2 SVGAGI. CDR3 size: 13 residues. The CDR3 nucleotides read TGTGCCATCCGGACTAGAACTACCGATACGCAGTATTTT. It yields the protein CAIRTRTTDTQYF.